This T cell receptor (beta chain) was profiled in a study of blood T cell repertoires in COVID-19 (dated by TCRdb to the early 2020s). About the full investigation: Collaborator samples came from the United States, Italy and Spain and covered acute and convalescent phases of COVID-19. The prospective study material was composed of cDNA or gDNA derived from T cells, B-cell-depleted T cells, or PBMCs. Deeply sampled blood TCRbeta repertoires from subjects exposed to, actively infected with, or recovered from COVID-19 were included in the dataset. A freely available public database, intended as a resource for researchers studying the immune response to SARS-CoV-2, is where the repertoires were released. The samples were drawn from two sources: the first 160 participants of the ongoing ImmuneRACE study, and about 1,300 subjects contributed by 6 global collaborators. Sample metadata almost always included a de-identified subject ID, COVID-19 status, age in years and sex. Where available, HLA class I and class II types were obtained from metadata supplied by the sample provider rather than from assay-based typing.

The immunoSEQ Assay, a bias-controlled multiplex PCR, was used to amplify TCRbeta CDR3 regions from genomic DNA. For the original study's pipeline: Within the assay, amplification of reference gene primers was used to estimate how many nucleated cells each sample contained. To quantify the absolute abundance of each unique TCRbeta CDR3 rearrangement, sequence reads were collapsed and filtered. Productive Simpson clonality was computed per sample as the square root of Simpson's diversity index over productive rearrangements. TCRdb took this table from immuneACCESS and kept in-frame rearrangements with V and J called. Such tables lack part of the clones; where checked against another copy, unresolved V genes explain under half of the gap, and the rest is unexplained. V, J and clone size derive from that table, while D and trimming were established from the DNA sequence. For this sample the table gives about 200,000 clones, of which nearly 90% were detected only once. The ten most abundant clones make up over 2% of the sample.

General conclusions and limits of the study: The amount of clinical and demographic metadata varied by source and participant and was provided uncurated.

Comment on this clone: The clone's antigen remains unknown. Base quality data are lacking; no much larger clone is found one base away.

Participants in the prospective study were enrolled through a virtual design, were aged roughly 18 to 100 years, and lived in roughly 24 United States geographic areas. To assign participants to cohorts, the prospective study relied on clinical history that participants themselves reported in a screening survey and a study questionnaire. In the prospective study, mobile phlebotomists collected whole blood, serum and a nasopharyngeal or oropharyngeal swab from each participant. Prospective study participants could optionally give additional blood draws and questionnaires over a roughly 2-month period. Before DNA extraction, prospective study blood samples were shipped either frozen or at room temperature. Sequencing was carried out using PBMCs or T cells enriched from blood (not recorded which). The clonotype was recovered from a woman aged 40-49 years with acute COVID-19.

The nucleotide sequence is TGTGCCAGCTCACCACCGGGGGGGGCAGATACGCAGTATTTT. Its translation reads: CASSPPGGADTQYF. The sequence joins TRBV18 to TRBJ2-3; 7 middle bases align to TRBD2. The CDR3, cysteine through phenylalanine, is 14 amino acids long. Only CDR3 DNA remains: 42 bases, in frame from the first base. From the germline V gene, CDR1 is KGHSH and CDR2 is LQKENI. The V end gives up 0 bases and the J end 4 bases, leaving 1 base in the junction not matched to a gene.